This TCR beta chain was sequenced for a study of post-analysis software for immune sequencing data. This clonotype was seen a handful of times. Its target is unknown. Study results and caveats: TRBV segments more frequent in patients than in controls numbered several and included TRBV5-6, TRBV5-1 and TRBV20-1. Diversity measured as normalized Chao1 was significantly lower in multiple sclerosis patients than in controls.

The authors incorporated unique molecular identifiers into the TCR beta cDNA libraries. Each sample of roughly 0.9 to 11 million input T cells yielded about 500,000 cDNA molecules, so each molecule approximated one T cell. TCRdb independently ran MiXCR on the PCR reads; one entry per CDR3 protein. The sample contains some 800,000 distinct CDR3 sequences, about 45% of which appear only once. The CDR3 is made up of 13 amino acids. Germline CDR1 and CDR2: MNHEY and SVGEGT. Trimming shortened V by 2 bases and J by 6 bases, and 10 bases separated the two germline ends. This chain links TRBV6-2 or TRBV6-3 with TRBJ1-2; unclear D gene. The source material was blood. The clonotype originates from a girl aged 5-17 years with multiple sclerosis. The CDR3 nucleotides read TGTGCCAGCAGTTACGGAGGGTCGGATGGCTACACCTTC. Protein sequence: CASSYGGSDGYTF.